These T cell receptor beta chains were read from a single sample in a study of T-cell reconstitution after alpha-beta-depleted transplantation in children. TCRdb reanalysed the PCR reads using MiXCR and keeps one entry per CDR3 protein. The sample comprises about 690,000 distinct CDR3 sequences, approximately 16% of which are singletons, and around 0.96% rests with the top ten. Sequencing used PBMCs from the stem cell graft donor, obtained from the stem cell graft. All receptors derive from a human donor who donated a stem cell graft to a child with acute myeloid leukemia. The conserved cysteine and the conserved F or W are not part of the CDR3 here.

TRBV7-3	TRBJ2-2	ASSLPGASGPNTGELF
TRBV18	TRBJ2-1	ASRSRSNSYNEQF
TRBV10-3	TRBJ1-6	AISESKGRDNSPLH
TRBV25-1	TRBJ1-3	ASMGPGSHQRGNTIY
TRBV9	TRBJ2-6	ASSSSPPSGANVLT
TRBV20-1	TRBJ2-4	SASRGGAGGGNIQY
TRBV7-2	TRBJ1-1	ASRPGPLRASNTEAF
TRBV7-2	TRBJ1-2	ASSLVGQGGYGYT
TRBV29-1	TRBJ1-1	SVERVDTEAF
TRBV2	TRBJ2-2	ASRLKSGELF
TRBV4-2	TRBJ1-2	ASSAGRTGTGDYGYT
TRBV7-2	TRBJ2-1	ASSLAPYNEQF
TRBV6-5	TRBJ2-1	ASSYSGTAVEQF
TRBV7-6	TRBJ2-1	ASSLSGTGDRFGDEQF
TRBV6-2/TRBV6-3	TRBJ1-1	ASGKVENTEAF
TRBV12-3/TRBV12-4	TRBJ2-1	ASSFLAVYEQF
TRBV12-3/TRBV12-4	TRBJ2-7	ASSLIGNSYEQY